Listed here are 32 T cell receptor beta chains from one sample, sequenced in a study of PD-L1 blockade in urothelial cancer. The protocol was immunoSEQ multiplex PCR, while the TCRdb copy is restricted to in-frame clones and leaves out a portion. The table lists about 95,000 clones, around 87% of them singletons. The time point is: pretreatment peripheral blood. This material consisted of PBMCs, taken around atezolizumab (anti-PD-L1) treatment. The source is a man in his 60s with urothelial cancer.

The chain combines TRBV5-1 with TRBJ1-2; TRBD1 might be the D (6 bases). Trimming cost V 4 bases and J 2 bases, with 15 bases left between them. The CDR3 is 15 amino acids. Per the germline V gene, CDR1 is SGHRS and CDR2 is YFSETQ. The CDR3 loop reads CASSIGWGLNYGYTF. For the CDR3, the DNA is TGCGCCAGCAGCATAGGGTGGGGGCTGAACTATGGCTACACCTTC.

The chain's CDR3 is CASSLGTGSARSYEQYF. As DNA, the CDR3 is TGTGCCAGCAGTTTGGGGACAGGCTCCGCTCGATCCTACGAGCAGTACTTC. The J gene is TRBJ2-7, the V gene TRBV28; 8 nucleotides match TRBD1. This CDR3 has 17 residues. After removal of 3 bases from V and 1 base from J, the junction contained 11 bases not matched to a gene. Germline V gene lookup returns CDR1 MDHEN and CDR2 SYDVKM.

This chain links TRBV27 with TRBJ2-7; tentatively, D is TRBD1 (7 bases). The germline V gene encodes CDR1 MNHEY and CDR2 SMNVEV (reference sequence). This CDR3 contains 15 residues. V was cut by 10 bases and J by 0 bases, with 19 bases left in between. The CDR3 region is CAIRRDSPYSYEQYF. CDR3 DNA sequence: TGTGCCATCCGGAGGGACAGTCCATACTCCTACGAGCAGTACTTC.

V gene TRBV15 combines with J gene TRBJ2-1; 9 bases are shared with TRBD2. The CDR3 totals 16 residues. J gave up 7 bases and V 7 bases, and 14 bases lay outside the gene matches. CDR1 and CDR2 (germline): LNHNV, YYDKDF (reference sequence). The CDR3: CATNRHGLASSNEQFF. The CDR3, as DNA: TGTGCCACCAACCGTCACGGACTAGCGAGTTCGAATGAGCAGTTCTTC.

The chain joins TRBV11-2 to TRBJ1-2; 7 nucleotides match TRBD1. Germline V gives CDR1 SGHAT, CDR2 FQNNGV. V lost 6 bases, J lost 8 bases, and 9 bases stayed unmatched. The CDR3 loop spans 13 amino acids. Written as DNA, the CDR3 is TGTGCCAGCAGGTCACAGGGGCTAAGGGGCTACACCTTC. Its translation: CASRSQGLRGYTF.

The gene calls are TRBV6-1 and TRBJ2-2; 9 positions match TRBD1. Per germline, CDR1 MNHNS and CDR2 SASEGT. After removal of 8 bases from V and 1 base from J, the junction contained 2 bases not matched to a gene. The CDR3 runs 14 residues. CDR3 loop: CASRQGGNTGELFF. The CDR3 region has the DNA TGTGCCAGCCGACAGGGGGGGAACACCGGGGAGCTGTTTTTT.

The CDR3 coding sequence is TGCGCCAGCAGCCAAGAAGGCGGGGCCACCCGGGGTAGTGGCTACACCTTC. Encoded protein: CASSQEGGATRGSGYTF. The chain couples TRBV4-3 to TRBJ1-2, with D tentatively TRBD1 (5 bases). The V end was cut by 0 bases, the J end by 7 bases, with 21 bases between. CDR3 size: 17 residues. Looked up from germline, CDR1 is LGHNA and CDR2 is YSLEER.

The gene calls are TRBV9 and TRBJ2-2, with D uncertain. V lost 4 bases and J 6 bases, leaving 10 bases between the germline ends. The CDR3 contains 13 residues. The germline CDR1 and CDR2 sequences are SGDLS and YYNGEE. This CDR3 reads CASSLQPPGELFF. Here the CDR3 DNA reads TGTGCCAGCAGCTTACAGCCCCCCGGGGAGCTGTTTTTT.

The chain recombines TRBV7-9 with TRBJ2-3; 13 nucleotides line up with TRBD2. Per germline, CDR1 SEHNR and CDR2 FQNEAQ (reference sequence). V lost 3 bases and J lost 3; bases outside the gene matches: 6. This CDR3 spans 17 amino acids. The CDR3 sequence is CASSLETGLAGTDTQYF. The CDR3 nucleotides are TGTGCCAGCAGCTTGGAGACGGGACTAGCGGGGACAGATACGCAGTATTTT.

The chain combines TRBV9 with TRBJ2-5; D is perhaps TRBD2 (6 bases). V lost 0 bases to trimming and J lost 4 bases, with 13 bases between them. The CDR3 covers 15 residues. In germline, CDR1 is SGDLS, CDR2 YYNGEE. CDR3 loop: CASSVGSSGGETQYF. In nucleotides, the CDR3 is TGTGCCAGCAGCGTAGGGAGTAGCGGAGGAGAGACCCAGTACTTC.

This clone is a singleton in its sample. The CDR3 is CAWSVLGEGTQYF. In DNA form, the CDR3 reads TGTGCCTGGAGTGTACTAGGTGAAGGTACGCAGTATTTT. The gene calls are TRBV30 and TRBJ2-3; D is perhaps TRBD2 (5 bases). Germline CDR1 GTSNPN, CDR2 SVGIG (reference sequence). The V end lost 0 bases, the J end lost 8 bases, and 12 bases lay between the germline ends. This CDR3 comprises 13 residues.

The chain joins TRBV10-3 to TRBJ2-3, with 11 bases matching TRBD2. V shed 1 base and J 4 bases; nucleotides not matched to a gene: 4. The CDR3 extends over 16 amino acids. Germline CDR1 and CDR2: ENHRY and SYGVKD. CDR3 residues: CAISEFSGGASDTQYF. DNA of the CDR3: TGTGCCATCAGTGAGTTTAGCGGGGGGGCATCAGATACGCAGTATTTT.

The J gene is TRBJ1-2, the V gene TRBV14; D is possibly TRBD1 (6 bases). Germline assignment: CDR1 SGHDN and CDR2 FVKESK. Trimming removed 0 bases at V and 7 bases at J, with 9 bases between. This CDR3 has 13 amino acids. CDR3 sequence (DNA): TGTGCCAGCAGCCAAGATTTGACAGGTGGCTACACCTTC. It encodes CASSQDLTGGYTF.

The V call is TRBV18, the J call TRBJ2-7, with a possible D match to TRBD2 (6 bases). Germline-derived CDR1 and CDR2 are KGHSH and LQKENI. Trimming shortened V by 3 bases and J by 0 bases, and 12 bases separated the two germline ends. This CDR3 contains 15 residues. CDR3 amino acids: CASSPGLVLSYEQYF. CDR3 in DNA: TGTGCCAGCTCACCGGGACTTGTTCTCTCCTACGAGCAGTACTTC. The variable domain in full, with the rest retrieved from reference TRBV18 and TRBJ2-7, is NAGVMQNPRHLVRRRGQEARLRCSPMKGHSHVYWYRQLPEEGLKFMVYLQKENIIDESGMPKERFSAEFPKEGPSILRIQQVVRGDSAAYFCASSPGLVLSYEQYFGPGTRLTVT.

CDR3 amino acids: CASSLGQGGDEQFF. The DNA of the CDR3 is TGCGCCAGCAGCTTGGGACAGGGGGGCGATGAGCAGTTCTTC. The gene calls are TRBV5-1 and TRBJ2-1; 9 bases line up with TRBD1. CDR1 and CDR2 from the germline V gene are SGHRS and YFSETQ. V was pared by 0 bases and J by 8 bases, with 3 bases of the junction left unmatched. The CDR3 is 14 residues long.

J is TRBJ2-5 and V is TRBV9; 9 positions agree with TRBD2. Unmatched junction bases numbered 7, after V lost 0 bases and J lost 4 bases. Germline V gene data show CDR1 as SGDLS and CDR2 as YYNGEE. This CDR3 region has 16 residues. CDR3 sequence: CASSVAGAGGRETQYF. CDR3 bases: TGTGCCAGCAGCGTAGCTGGGGCGGGGGGGCGAGAGACCCAGTACTTC.

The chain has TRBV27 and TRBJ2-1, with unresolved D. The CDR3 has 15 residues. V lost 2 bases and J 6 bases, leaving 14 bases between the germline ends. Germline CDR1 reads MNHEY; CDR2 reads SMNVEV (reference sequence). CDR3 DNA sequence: TGTGCCAGCAGTTTAGGGCTAAGCCTGGGCAATGAGCAGTTCTTC. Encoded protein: CASSLGLSLGNEQFF.

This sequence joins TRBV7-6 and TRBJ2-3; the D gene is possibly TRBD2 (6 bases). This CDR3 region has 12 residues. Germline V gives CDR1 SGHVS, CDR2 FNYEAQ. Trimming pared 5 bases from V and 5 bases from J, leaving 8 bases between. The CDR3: CASSPGGDTQYF. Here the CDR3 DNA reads TGTGCCAGCAGCCCCGGGGGAGATACGCAGTATTTT.

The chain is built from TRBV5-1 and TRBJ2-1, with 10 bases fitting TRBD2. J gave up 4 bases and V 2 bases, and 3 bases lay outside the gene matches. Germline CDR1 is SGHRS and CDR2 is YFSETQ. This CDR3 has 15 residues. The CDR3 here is CASSFSSGGYNEQFF. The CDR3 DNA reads TGCGCCAGCAGCTTCTCTAGCGGGGGTTACAATGAGCAGTTCTTC.

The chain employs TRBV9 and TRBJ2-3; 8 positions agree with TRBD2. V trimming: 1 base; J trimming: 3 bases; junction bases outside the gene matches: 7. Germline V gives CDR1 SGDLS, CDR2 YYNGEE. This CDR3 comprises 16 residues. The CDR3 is CASSVTAGVSTDTQYF. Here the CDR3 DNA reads TGTGCCAGCAGCGTAACAGCGGGGGTTTCGACAGATACGCAGTATTTT.

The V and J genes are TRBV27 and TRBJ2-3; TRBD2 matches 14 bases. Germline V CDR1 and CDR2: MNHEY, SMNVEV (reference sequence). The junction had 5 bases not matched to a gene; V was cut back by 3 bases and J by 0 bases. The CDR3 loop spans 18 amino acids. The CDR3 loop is CASSFLGLAGGSTDTQYF. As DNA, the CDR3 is TGTGCCAGCAGTTTTCTAGGACTAGCGGGGGGTAGCACAGATACGCAGTATTTT.

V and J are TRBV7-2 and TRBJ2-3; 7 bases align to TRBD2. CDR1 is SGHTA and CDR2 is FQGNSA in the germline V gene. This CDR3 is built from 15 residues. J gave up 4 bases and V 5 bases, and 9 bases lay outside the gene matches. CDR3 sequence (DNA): TGTGCCAGCAGCCGGCCGTTCGCGGGAGCAGATACGCAGTATTTT. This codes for CASSRPFAGADTQYF.

CDR3 nucleotide sequence: TGTGCCAGTAGTATTTACAGGGCCTCGAACACCGGGGAGCTGTTTTTT. Translating gives CASSIYRASNTGELFF. V gene TRBV19 combines with J gene TRBJ2-2, with a possible D match to TRBD1 (6 bases). CDR3 length equals 16 residues. V dropped 3 bases and J dropped 0 bases, with 11 bases sitting between them. Germline CDR1 LNHDA, CDR2 SQIVND (reference sequence).

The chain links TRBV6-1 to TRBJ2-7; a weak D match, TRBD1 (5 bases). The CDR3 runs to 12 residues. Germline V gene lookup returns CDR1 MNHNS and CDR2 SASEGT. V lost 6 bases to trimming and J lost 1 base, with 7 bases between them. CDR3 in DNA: TGTGCCAGCAGGCGACAGTCCTACGAGCAGTACTTC. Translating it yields CASRRQSYEQYF.

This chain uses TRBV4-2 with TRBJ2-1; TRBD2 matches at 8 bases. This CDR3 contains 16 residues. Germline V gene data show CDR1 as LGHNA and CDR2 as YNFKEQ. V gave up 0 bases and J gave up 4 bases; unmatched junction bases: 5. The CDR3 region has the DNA TGTGCCAGCAGCCAAGACGCAGCGGGGGCTTACAATGAGCAGTTCTTC. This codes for CASSQDAAGAYNEQFF.

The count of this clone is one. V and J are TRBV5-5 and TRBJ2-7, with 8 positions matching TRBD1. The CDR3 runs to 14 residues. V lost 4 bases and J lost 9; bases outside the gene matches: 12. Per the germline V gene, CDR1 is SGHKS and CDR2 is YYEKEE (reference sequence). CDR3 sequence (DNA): TGTGCCAGCAGCCACAACGCAAGACAGGGGACGCAGTACTTC. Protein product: CASSHNARQGTQYF.

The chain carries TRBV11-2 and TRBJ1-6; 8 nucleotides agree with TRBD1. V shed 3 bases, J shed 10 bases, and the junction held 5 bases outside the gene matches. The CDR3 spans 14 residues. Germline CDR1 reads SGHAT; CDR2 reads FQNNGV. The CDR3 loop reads CASSLTGVGSPLHF. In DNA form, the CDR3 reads TGTGCCAGCAGCTTGACAGGGGTTGGATCACCCCTCCACTTT.

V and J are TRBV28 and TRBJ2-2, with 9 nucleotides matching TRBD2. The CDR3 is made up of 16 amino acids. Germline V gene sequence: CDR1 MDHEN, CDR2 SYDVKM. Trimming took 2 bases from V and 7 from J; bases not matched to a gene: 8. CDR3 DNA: TGTGCCAGCAGTTTACTCGCGGGAGGGCCGGGCGGGGAGCTGTTTTTT. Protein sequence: CASSLLAGGPGGELFF.

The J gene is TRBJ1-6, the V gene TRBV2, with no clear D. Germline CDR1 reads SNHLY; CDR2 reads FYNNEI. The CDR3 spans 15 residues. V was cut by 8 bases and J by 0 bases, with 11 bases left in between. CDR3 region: CASGRDLSYNSPLHF. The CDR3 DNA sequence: TGTGCCAGCGGACGGGATCTCTCCTATAATTCACCCCTCCACTTT.

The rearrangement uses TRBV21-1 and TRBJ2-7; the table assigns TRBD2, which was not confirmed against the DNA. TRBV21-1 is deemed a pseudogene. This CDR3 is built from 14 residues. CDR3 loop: CASSKGRLGYEQYF. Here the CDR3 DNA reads TGTGCCAGCAGCAAAGGGCGGTTAGGATACGAGCAGTACTTC.

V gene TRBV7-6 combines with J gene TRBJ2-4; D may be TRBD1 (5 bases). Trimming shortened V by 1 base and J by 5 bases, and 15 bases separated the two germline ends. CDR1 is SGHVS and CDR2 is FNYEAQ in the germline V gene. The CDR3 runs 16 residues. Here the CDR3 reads CASSLGTRRLENIQYF. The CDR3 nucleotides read TGTGCCAGCAGCTTAGGGACAAGACGGTTGGAAAACATTCAGTACTTC.

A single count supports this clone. In nucleotides, the CDR3 is TGCAGCGTTGATGTCCCAGGGCCGAGCTCCTACAATGAGCAGTTCTTC. As protein: CSVDVPGPSSYNEQFF. The J gene is TRBJ2-1, the V gene TRBV29-1, with a weak D call TRBD1 (5 bases). The V and J ends lost 3 bases and 0 bases respectively, with 15 bases between them. The CDR3 spans 16 residues. The germline CDR1 and CDR2 sequences are SQVTM and ANQGSEA.